This T cell receptor (beta chain) was documented in a study of OX40 agonist ivuxolimab in advanced cancers. Systemic immunosuppression or a history of autoimmune disease excluded patients. The assay was immunoSEQ multiplex PCR, and TCRdb's table has in-frame clones only and misses some. Here the sample spans 25,000 to 35,000 clones, around 82% being singletons. Study-level results: Mean expanded clone counts were higher in CD8+ than CD4+ T cells. The investigators did not determine what antigen specificity the expanded peripheral T cells had.

In regard to this clone: Its antigen is unknown.

V was clipped by 5 bases and J by 4 bases, with 3 bases between them. There are 12 residues in the CDR3. Germline values: CDR1 SGHDN, CDR2 FVKESK. The clonotype originates from an adult with an advanced solid tumor such as melanoma, head and neck, liver or kidney cancer. Here the sequenced sample was CD4+ or CD8+ T cells sorted from blood, taken in a trial of the OX40 agonist ivuxolimab. V usage is TRBV14 and J usage is TRBJ1-6, with D hard to call. CDR3 protein: CASSRYNSPLHF. The DNA for the CDR3 is TGTGCCAGCAGCAGATATAATTCACCCCTCCACTTT.